Listed below are T cell receptor beta chains from one sample, sequenced in a study of cytomegalovirus exposure and HLA in healthy donors. Here immunoSEQ multiplex PCR was the method, and the copy in TCRdb shows in-frame clones only, minus some. The sample holds about 300,000 clones, around 86% seen once. The specimen sequenced was PBMCs. Receptor source: a man aged 40-49 years in good health and CMV-seropositive. Both conserved end residues are part of each CDR3. A D gene is named only where the DNA matches it firmly. Only part of the rows carry a size: once, few, many, or a class if the clone is expanded.

DNA,CDR3,size,V,D,J
TGTGCCAGCAGCCCACGACAGGAAAACATTCAGTACTTC,CASSPRQENIQYF,.,TRBV5-5,.,TRBJ2-4
TGTGCCAGCAGTCCCTCAACTAGCGGGACCAACTACGAGCAGTACTTC,CASSPSTSGTNYEQYF,once,TRBV28,TRBD2,TRBJ2-7
TGCGCCAGCAGCTCGGGACAGTTGAACACTGAAGCTTTCTTT,CASSSGQLNTEAFF,.,TRBV5-1,TRBD1,TRBJ1-1
TGCAGCGTCAAGACTCGGACAGGGAACGTATATGTCTACAATGAGCAGTTCTTC,CSVKTRTGNVYVYNEQFF,once,TRBV29-1,TRBD1,TRBJ2-1
TGTGCCACCAACAGGGATCGGCGGGGGCCCGGGGAGCTGTTTTTT,CATNRDRRGPGELFF,.,TRBV6-1,.,TRBJ2-2
TGTGCCAGCAGCCCAGGGACAGTGAACACTGAAGCTTTCTTT,CASSPGTVNTEAFF,.,TRBV9,TRBD1,TRBJ1-1
TGTGCCAGCAGCTTCTCAGCGGGAGGGCCTTCAGATACGCAGTATTTT,CASSFSAGGPSDTQYF,.,TRBV7-9,TRBD2,TRBJ2-3
TGTGCCAGCAGTTTACCCCCGGGACAGGGCACAGATACGCAGTATTTT,CASSLPPGQGTDTQYF,.,TRBV28,TRBD1,TRBJ2-3
TGTGCCAGCAGTCCCAGGACAGGGGTTCAGCCCCAGCATTTT,CASSPRTGVQPQHF,.,TRBV28,TRBD1,TRBJ1-5
TGTGCCAGCAGGGTACTAGCGGGAAGCAATGAGCAGTTCTTC,CASRVLAGSNEQFF,.,TRBV6-4,TRBD2,TRBJ2-1
TGTGCCAGCAGTTGGGACAGGGCTAAGGGAGAGACCCAGTACTTC,CASSWDRAKGETQYF,.,TRBV28,TRBD1,TRBJ2-5
TGTGCCAGCAGCTTAGAGGGACAGGGAATTGACGAGCAGTACTTC,CASSLEGQGIDEQYF,few,TRBV7-6,TRBD1,TRBJ2-7
TGTGCCAGTTCCAGGCTAGCGGGAGTTCAGCAGTACTTC,CASSRLAGVQQYF,.,TRBV6-1,TRBD2,TRBJ2-7
TGTGCCAGCAGCCGGGATCGAAACCAAGAGACCCAGTACTTC,CASSRDRNQETQYF,.,TRBV7-6,.,TRBJ2-5
TGTGCCAGCAGTTTAGGGACGCTGCGGGGAGGGCGATACTACGAGCAGTACTTC,CASSLGTLRGGRYYEQYF,once,TRBV27,TRBD2,TRBJ2-7
TGTGCCAGCAGCTCCACAGGGGCTGGGGCCAACGTCCTGACTTTC,CASSSTGAGANVLTF,.,TRBV5-6,TRBD1,TRBJ2-6
TGTGCCAGCGGAAGGAGGGGACTAGCCTACGAGCAGTACTTC,CASGRRGLAYEQYF,.,TRBV7-2,TRBD2,TRBJ2-7
TGCGCCAGCAGCCAAGATGGAGTGCCGGGACTCTACGAGCAGTACTTC,CASSQDGVPGLYEQYF,once,TRBV4-3,.,TRBJ2-7
TGTGCCAGCAGGACAGGGGTTTCCTACGAGCAGTACTTC,CASRTGVSYEQYF,.,TRBV7-8,TRBD1,TRBJ2-7
TGCGCCAGCACCACAGGACCTCGCACAGATACGCAGTATTTT,CASTTGPRTDTQYF,.,TRBV5-1,.,TRBJ2-3
TGTGCCACCAGCAGAGTGGAGGGGGCTGGGACCCAGTACTTC,CATSRVEGAGTQYF,.,TRBV15,.,TRBJ2-5
TGTGCCAGCAGCCACGGCGGAGGACAGGTGATCGCCCGCAATCAGCCCCAGCATTTT,CASSHGGGQVIARNQPQHF,.,TRBV21-1,.,TRBJ1-5
TGTGCCAGCAGCGTGGACGGGAGGACCTACAATGAGCAGTTCTTC,CASSVDGRTYNEQFF,.,TRBV9,TRBD2,TRBJ2-1
TGTGCCAGTAGTATGGGGCAGAGCTCCTACAATGAGCAGTTCTTC,CASSMGQSSYNEQFF,.,TRBV19,.,TRBJ2-1
TGTGCCAGTATGGGGAGACTAGCGGGAGGCCACAACTGGGGCGAGCAGTACTTC,CASMGRLAGGHNWGEQYF,.,TRBV27,TRBD2,TRBJ2-7
TGTGCCACAGAGACCCCGGACAAGAACACCGGGGAGCTGTTTTTT,CATETPDKNTGELFF,.,TRBV28,.,TRBJ2-2